This T cell receptor beta chain was sequenced for a study of blood T cell repertoires in COVID-19. To note about this clone: The sample has other DNA sequences that encode this CDR3 too.

From germline, CDR1 is SGHTA and CDR2 FQGNSA. The germline V and J ends were trimmed by 1 base and 1 base, with 8 bases remaining between them. The length of the CDR3 is 14 residues. Profiled with immunoSEQ multiplex PCR; TCRdb holds only in-frame clones, not every one. The sample has around 260,000 clones, 80% to 90% seen once; the top ten hold under 3.5%. V gene TRBV7-2 combines with J gene TRBJ2-7; tentatively, D is TRBD2 (5 bases). The receptor's source is a woman aged 25 to 45 with active or convalescent COVID-19. The sequencing input was peripheral blood. The CDR3 sequence is CASSLGTGSYEQYF. The CDR3 DNA sequence: TGTGCCAGCAGCTTAGGGACGGGATCCTACGAGCAGTACTTC.